This is a list of T cell receptor beta chains from one sample in a study of T cell repertoires in cytomegalovirus infection. TCRdb re-called the reads through MiXCR, storing one row per CDR3 protein. The sample shows 700,000 to 850,000 distinct CDR3 sequences, roughly 33% of them seen only once. Their cognate antigens are unknown. This sample comprised cultured CD8+ T cells from PBMCs, obtained from culture after CMV antigen stimulation. The source of these receptors is a human donor in good health (CMV status not recorded). Some clones in this sample may be carry-over from other donors' samples. Both conserved end residues are trimmed from each CDR3. The order of the fields is V gene, J gene, CDR3 protein.

TRBV12-3/TRBV12-4	TRBJ2-1	ASSFSRGSYNEQF
TRBV27	TRBJ1-2	ASKPWAEAFNYGYT
TRBV29-1	TRBJ2-5	SVKGLAGAREETQY
TRBV9	TRBJ1-1	ASSVGSGANTEAF
TRBV4-1	TRBJ2-1	ASSQDRVYNEQF
TRBV11-2	TRBJ1-2	ASSRWTSGEGNYGYT
TRBV27	TRBJ1-4	ASSPGIWGEKLF
TRBV2	TRBJ2-6	ASSPEGLWANVLT
TRBV7-6	TRBJ2-1	ASSRGTSGAYEQF
TRBV28	TRBJ1-2	ASSLEEGINYGYT
TRBV6-4	TRBJ1-1	ARSWDREDTEAF
TRBV5-1	TRBJ2-3	ASSPGQGSVYTQY
TRBV6-5	TRBJ2-2	ASYGMETGELF
TRBV4-1	TRBJ2-2	ASSQVGGARTGELF
TRBV7-6	TRBJ2-3	ASSLGGNSDTQY
TRBV7-4	TRBJ1-2	ASTPDRGDGYT
TRBV20-1	TRBJ2-3	SASRIQGTGDLGDTQY
TRBV11-2	TRBJ2-3	ASSPYYRGPTDTQY
TRBV4-1	TRBJ1-5	ASSLQGRGSNQPQH
TRBV7-8	TRBJ2-2	ASSFQTSGGGFSTGELF
TRBV12-5	TRBJ1-1	ASGVTGVNTEAF
TRBV4-3	TRBJ2-5	ASSPRGGRETQY
TRBV2	TRBJ1-6	ASSLTRLGSPLH
TRBV6-6	TRBJ2-7	ASSWTGVLGYEQY
TRBV6-6	TRBJ2-2	ASIPRQGNTGELF
TRBV20-1	TRBJ1-5	SAKVGEGGRNQPQH
TRBV25-1	TRBJ2-3	ASSEYIRSSTDTQY
TRBV6-6	TRBJ1-2	ASSVQVVVRFDYGYT
TRBV5-5	TRBJ1-1	ASSLEGARWTEAF
TRBV7-9	TRBJ1-4	ASSLGEDRVTEKLF
TRBV9	TRBJ1-2	ASPPGQGNYGYT
TRBV2	TRBJ2-7	ASRGSTEQY
TRBV6-6	TRBJ2-3	ASSGPMSSGTDTQY
TRBV2	TRBJ1-1	ASSEFIGAPEAF
TRBV28	TRBJ2-2	ASARSTGELF
TRBV4-2	TRBJ1-4	ASSPQIGEKLF
TRBV5-4	TRBJ1-1	ASRAGTVNTEAF
TRBV19	TRBJ1-4	ASTGGHGTFNEKLF
TRBV7-9	TRBJ2-3	ASSLQRGLLATQY